The 11 T cell receptor beta chains presented below share a single source sample, sequenced in a study of T-cell memory formation after mild COVID-19. TCRdb re-called the 5' RACE reads through MiXCR, storing one row per CDR3 protein. Of approximately 500,000 distinct CDR3 sequences in the sample, roughly 25% are singletons; the top ten hold about 12%. Sequencing was done on a sample of PBMCs or a T cell subset sorted from them (not recorded which). These receptors came from an adult woman who had mild COVID-19 (a few samples of this study predate the infection). Cell type and time point are not known.

This clonotype was counted between two and nine times. The chain is built from TRBV2 and TRBJ2-1, with a possible D match to TRBD2 (5 bases). Trimming cost V 0 bases and J 6 bases, with 6 bases left between them. Looked up from germline, CDR1 is SNHLY and CDR2 is FYNNEI. The CDR3 is 13 amino acids. Here the CDR3 reads CASSEARANEQFF. The CDR3 coding sequence is TGTGCCAGCAGTGAAGCGAGGGCCAATGAGCAGTTCTTC.

CDR3 DNA: TGTGCCTGGAGTGGAGCGGCGGCGCCCGCTAACTCCTACGAGCAGTACTTC. Translated: CAWSGAAAPANSYEQYF. This chain uses TRBV30 with TRBJ2-7, with a weak D call TRBD2 (5 bases). Per germline, CDR1 GTSNPN and CDR2 SVGIG (reference sequence). The CDR3 loop spans 17 amino acids. With 1 base removed from V and 0 bases from J, the gap between germline ends came to 19 bases. The full variable domain, completed using reference TRBV30 and TRBJ2-7, is SQTIHQWPATLVQPVGSPLSLECTVEGTSNPNLYWYRQAAGRGLQLLFYSVGIGQISSEVPQNLSASRPQDRQFILSSKKLLLSDSGFYLCAWSGAAAPANSYEQYFGPGTRLTVT.

This clonotype occurred a few times. This rearrangement joins TRBV5-6 to TRBJ1-1; D is possibly TRBD1 (5 bases). The V end lost 3 bases, the J end lost 4 bases, and 16 bases lay between the germline ends. Germline assignment: CDR1 SGHDT and CDR2 YYEEEE. CDR3 size: 15 residues. The CDR3 is CASSSGYAISTEAFF. The CDR3 region has the DNA TGTGCCAGCAGCTCAGGGTATGCTATCAGCACTGAAGCTTTCTTT.

The rearrangement uses TRBV5-1 and TRBJ2-5; TRBD2 matches at 7 bases. The CDR3 contains 16 residues. Germline CDR1 reads SGHRS; CDR2 reads YFSETQ. Losses at the gene ends were 4 bases for V and 4 bases for J; bases not matched to a gene: 13. The CDR3 coding sequence is TGCGCCAGCAGCCCGGCGGCGGGAGAGACAAGAGAGACCCAGTACTTC. As protein: CASSPAAGETRETQYF. Supplemented by reference TRBV5-1 and TRBJ2-5, the full variable domain reads KAGVTQTPRYLIKTRGQQVTLSCSPISGHRSVSWYQQTPGQGLQFLFEYFSETQRNKGNFPGRFSGRQFSNSRSEMNVSTLELGDSALYLCASSPAAGETRETQYFGPGTRLLVL.

This clonotype was counted a few times. The chain couples TRBV12-3 or TRBV12-4 to TRBJ2-7; 10 bases are a match to TRBD1. The V gene end was trimmed by 7 bases and the J gene end by 4 bases; junction bases not matched to a gene: 7. The CDR3 length is 14 residues. DNA for the CDR3: TGTGCCAGCACCCGGGACAGGGGCTCTTACGAGCAGTACTTC. Translated: CASTRDRGSYEQYF.

This clonotype was picked up a small number of times. The chain joins TRBV19 to TRBJ1-1; tentative D call: TRBD1 (5 bases). This CDR3 region has 14 residues. In germline, CDR1 is LNHDA, CDR2 SQIVND (reference sequence). V was clipped by 6 bases and J by 0 bases, with 11 bases between them. The CDR3 reads CASRDQGVNTEAFF. In DNA form, the CDR3 reads TGTGCCAGTAGGGATCAGGGTGTGAACACTGAAGCTTTCTTT.

The genes are TRBV7-3 and TRBJ1-1, with a weak D call TRBD1 (6 bases). This CDR3 has 14 amino acids. Germline CDR1 reads SGHTA; CDR2 reads FQGTGA. Deletions cut 0 bases from V and 5 bases from J, with 10 bases between. CDR3 loop: CASSLTTGGTEAFF. The CDR3 coding sequence is TGTGCCAGCAGCTTAACGACAGGAGGGACTGAAGCTTTCTTT.

This clonotype appeared a few times. This chain uses TRBV12-3 or TRBV12-4 with TRBJ2-7; D may be TRBD1 (6 bases). V dropped 5 bases and J dropped 3 bases, with 11 bases sitting between them. The CDR3 is made up of 13 amino acids. The CDR3 DNA is TGTGCCAGCAGTCCCGGGACACACTACGAGCAGTACTTC. Its protein is CASSPGTHYEQYF.

The chain is built from TRBV25-1 and TRBJ2-1, with D hard to call. Trimming removed 4 bases from V and 7 bases from J, with 8 bases in between. Germline values: CDR1 MGHDK, CDR2 SYGVNS. The CDR3 runs 12 residues. The CDR3 region has the DNA TGTGCCAGCAGTGCCCGCCCGAATGAGCAGTTCTTC. It encodes CASSARPNEQFF.

This clonotype was detected only a few times. The chain combines TRBV27 with TRBJ2-1, with 8 bases identical to TRBD2. Looked up from germline, CDR1 is MNHEY and CDR2 is SMNVEV (reference sequence). Trimming removed 10 bases from V and 2 bases from J; junction bases left unmatched: 16. There are 17 residues in the CDR3. The CDR3 loop is CATNSLGRARTYNEQFF. The CDR3 DNA sequence: TGTGCCACCAATTCCCTCGGGAGGGCACGAACCTACAATGAGCAGTTCTTC.

This clonotype has more than one count but fewer than ten. CDR3 region: CASSLVGDGSSYNEQFF. The CDR3 coding sequence is TGTGCCAGCAGCTTAGTAGGGGACGGAAGCTCCTACAATGAGCAGTTCTTC. This chain connects TRBV7-6 to TRBJ2-1, with D perhaps assigned TRBD1 or TRBD2 (5 bases each). Germline V gene lookup returns CDR1 SGHVS and CDR2 FNYEAQ. V was clipped by 1 base and J by 0 bases, with 13 bases between them. The CDR3 totals 17 residues.